One and the same sample provided the 24 T cell receptor beta chains below, sequenced in a study of cytomegalovirus exposure and HLA in healthy donors (dated 2017 in TCRdb). The method behind the library was the immunoSEQ multiplex PCR assay. For the multiplex PCR, a mixture combining 60 forward primers for TCR Vbeta segments and 13 reverse primers for TCR Jbeta segments was used. TCRdb obtained this table from immuneACCESS and retained in-frame rearrangements with V and J assigned. These tables miss some clones; where compared with another copy, unresolved V genes account for less than half of the shortfall, and the remainder is unexplained. The sample data list around 64,000 clones, and 75% to 80% of these were observed just once. Together, the top ten hold roughly 8.2% of the sample. Specimen: PBMCs. The receptors were sampled from a man aged 18 to 29 in good health and CMV-seropositive.

The chain carries TRBV9 and TRBJ1-2, with 10 bases matching TRBD1. The length of the CDR3 is 14 residues. V trimming: 3 bases; J trimming: 8 bases; junction bases outside the gene matches: 7. Germline V gene sequence: CDR1 SGDLS, CDR2 YYNGEE. The CDR3 protein is CASSAGTGVYGYTF. CDR3 DNA sequence: TGTGCCAGCAGCGCCGGGACAGGGGTTTACGGCTACACCTTC. The full variable domain, its missing parts supplied by reference TRBV9 and TRBJ1-2, is DSGVTQTPKHLITATGQRVTLRCSPRSGDLSVYWYQQSLDQGLQFLIQYYNGEERAKGNILERFSAQQFPDLHSELNLSSLELGDSALYFCASSAGTGVYGYTFGSGTRLTVV.

This clone has more than one count but fewer than ten. The chain couples TRBV5-6 to TRBJ2-5; D might be TRBD1 (6 bases). This CDR3 region has 11 residues. CDR1 and CDR2 (germline): SGHDT, YYEEEE. The V end was cut by 7 bases, the J end by 5 bases, with 9 bases between. The DNA for the CDR3 is TGTGCCAGCCACAGGGCGGAGACCCAGTACTTC. It translates to CASHRAETQYF.

This chain links TRBV5-1 with TRBJ2-3; TRBD1 matches 7 bases. The junction had 9 bases not matched to a gene; V was cut back by 0 bases and J by 2 bases. This CDR3 has 17 residues. CDR1 SGHRS and CDR2 YFSETQ come from the germline V gene. The CDR3 protein is CASSLAGPGQSTDTQYF. CDR3 bases: TGCGCCAGCAGCTTGGCGGGTCCGGGACAGTCCACAGATACGCAGTATTTT.

This clone is a singleton in its sample. The V and J genes are TRBV30 and TRBJ1-4, with D hard to call. The CDR3 runs to 13 residues. From germline, CDR1 is GTSNPN and CDR2 SVGIG (reference sequence). Trimming left V 0 bases short and J 3 bases short, with 5 bases between. The CDR3 reads CAWSVRPNEKLFF. CDR3 in DNA: TGTGCCTGGAGTGTGCGTCCTAATGAAAAACTGTTTTTT.

J is TRBJ1-2 and V is TRBV6-5, with a possible D match to TRBD1 (5 bases). V lost 6 bases to trimming and J lost 0 bases, with 11 bases between them. The CDR3 spans 14 residues. Germline V gene sequence: CDR1 MNHEY, CDR2 SVGAGI. For the CDR3, the DNA is TGTGCCAGCAGATCGCAGGGTTCTAACTATGGCTACACCTTC. Amino acid sequence: CASRSQGSNYGYTF.

This chain links TRBV29-1 with TRBJ2-7; 8 positions agree with TRBD2. The CDR3 runs to 12 residues. With V trimmed by 6 bases and J by 6 bases, 7 bases remained unmatched. Germline V CDR1 and CDR2: SQVTM, ANQGSEA. The CDR3 protein is CSVPGGGLEQYF. In DNA, the CDR3 is TGCAGCGTCCCGGGAGGGGGGCTCGAGCAGTACTTC.

V is TRBV7-9 and J is TRBJ2-5; 13 bases are a match to TRBD2. Germline-derived CDR1 and CDR2 are SEHNR and FQNEAQ (reference sequence). With V trimmed by 3 bases and J by 1 base, 5 bases remained unmatched. This CDR3 region has 17 residues. The CDR3 DNA is TGTGCCAGCAGCTTCCTGGGACTAGCGGGGCCCCAAGAGACCCAGTACTTC. It is translated as CASSFLGLAGPQETQYF.

This clone turned up a few times. The genes are TRBV5-4 and TRBJ2-1, with D hard to call. V was pared by 0 bases and J by 6 bases, with 4 bases between. The CDR3 contains 12 residues. Germline values: CDR1 SGHNT, CDR2 YYREEE (reference sequence). CDR3 region: CASSLGVNEQFF. CDR3 DNA: TGTGCCAGCAGCTTGGGAGTCAATGAGCAGTTCTTC.

This clone was seen a single time. This chain connects TRBV6-5 to TRBJ2-3; the match to TRBD2 covers 7 bases. CDR3 size: 16 residues. The junction had 7 bases not matched to a gene; V was cut back by 1 base and J by 3 bases. Germline V CDR1 and CDR2: MNHEY, SVGAGI. The CDR3 coding sequence is TGTGCCAGCAGTTACTGGGGGGAGGGGCTAACAGATACGCAGTATTTT. It is translated as CASSYWGEGLTDTQYF.

The V call is TRBV5-1, the J call TRBJ1-1; tentative D call: TRBD1 (6 bases). Germline values: CDR1 SGHRS, CDR2 YFSETQ. V lost 4 bases and J lost 5, with 15 bases in between. The CDR3 has 14 amino acids. In DNA, the CDR3 is TGCGCCAGCAGCCTGTGGACAGATGGGACTGAAGCTTTCTTT. It encodes CASSLWTDGTEAFF.

The gene calls are TRBV7-2 and TRBJ2-1; D ambiguous. Trimming shortened V by 2 bases and J by 9 bases, and 14 bases separated the two germline ends. Germline V gene lookup returns CDR1 SGHTA and CDR2 FQGNSA. The CDR3 sequence is 14 residues long. The CDR3 reads CASSLSYSGSEQFF. The CDR3 DNA reads TGTGCCAGCAGCTTATCATACTCAGGAAGTGAGCAGTTCTTC.

The CDR3, as DNA: TGTGCCAGCAGTGCCGCAGTCTCCTACGAGCAGTACTTC. Translation gives CASSAAVSYEQYF. J is TRBJ2-7 and V is TRBV2; D is unresolved. Trimming took 4 bases from V and 0 from J, leaving 7 bases between them. The CDR3 is made up of 13 amino acids. CDR1 SNHLY and CDR2 FYNNEI come from the germline V gene.

V is TRBV6-1 and J is TRBJ1-1; 8 bases align to TRBD1. CDR1 is MNHNS and CDR2 is SASEGT in the germline V gene. With V trimmed by 4 bases and J by 9 bases, 1 base remained unmatched. The CDR3 extends over 11 amino acids. In DNA form, the CDR3 reads TGTGCCAGCAGTGCAGGGGGCAAAGCTTTCTTT. Protein: CASSAGGKAFF.

The chain employs TRBV6-1 and TRBJ1-1; maybe TRBD1 (6 bases). The V end was cut by 2 bases, the J end by 6 bases, with 10 bases between. CDR3 size: 13 residues. Germline loops: CDR1 MNHNS, CDR2 SASEGT. CDR3 sequence reads: CASSENRVAEAFF. The CDR3 region has the DNA TGTGCCAGCAGTGAAAACAGGGTGGCTGAAGCTTTCTTT.

The rearrangement joins TRBV5-4 to TRBJ2-3; the match to TRBD2 covers 7 bases. V lost 5 bases and J lost 6; bases outside the gene matches: 3. CDR3 length: 12 residues. Germline CDR1 and CDR2: SGHNT and YYREEE (reference sequence). As DNA, the CDR3 is TGTGCCAGCAGGGCGCGGGAGGATACGCAGTATTTT. This codes for CASRAREDTQYF.

The DNA of the CDR3 is TGTGCCAGCAGGCAGGGGGACAGCGTCACTGAAGCTTTCTTT. Translation: CASRQGDSVTEAFF. This rearrangement joins TRBV6-6 to TRBJ1-1; 7 bases are shared with TRBD1. After removal of 6 bases from V and 4 bases from J, the junction contained 8 bases not matched to a gene. Germline CDR1 is MNHNY and CDR2 is SVGAGI (reference sequence). This CDR3 contains 14 residues.

The rearrangement links TRBV18 to TRBJ2-2, with D tentatively TRBD1 (6 bases). Trimming removed 8 bases at V and 0 bases at J, with 10 bases between. Germline lookup yields CDR1 KGHSH and CDR2 LQKENI. The CDR3 covers 14 residues. The CDR3 loop reads CASPGATNTGELFF. The DNA for the CDR3 is TGTGCCAGCCCAGGGGCCACGAACACCGGGGAGCTGTTTTTT. Looking up the rest from reference TRBV18 and TRBJ2-2 gives the full variable domain: NAGVMQNPRHLVRRRGQEARLRCSPMKGHSHVYWYRQLPEEGLKFMVYLQKENIIDESGMPKERFSAEFPKEGPSILRIQQVVRGDSAAYFCASPGATNTGELFFGEGSRLTVL.

In nucleotides, the CDR3 is TGTGCCTGGAGTACACAGGGAGGGGTGGCCCAGTACTTC. Protein sequence: CAWSTQGGVAQYF. The chain has TRBV30 and TRBJ2-5, with D maybe TRBD2 (7 bases). The germline gives CDR1 GTSNPN, CDR2 SVGIG (reference sequence). Between the trimmed V and J ends, which lost 2 bases and 9 bases, there was a span of 16 bases. The CDR3 has 13 amino acids.

V and J are TRBV29-1 and TRBJ2-7, with D possibly TRBD1 on 5 matching bases. The CDR3 contains 13 residues. With 6 bases removed from V and 0 bases from J, the gap between germline ends came to 12 bases. Per germline, CDR1 SQVTM and CDR2 ANQGSEA. DNA of the CDR3: TGCAGCGTAGTACAGGTTAACTCCTACGAGCAGTACTTC. Translating gives CSVVQVNSYEQYF.

This clone occurred once. The chain links TRBV11-2 to TRBJ2-5; tentatively, D is TRBD2 (6 bases). Between the trimmed V and J ends, which lost 2 bases and 5 bases, there was a span of 12 bases. Per germline, CDR1 SGHAT and CDR2 FQNNGV. This CDR3 has 14 amino acids. CDR3 sequence (DNA): TGTGCCAGCAGCTTAACCGACGGAGGGGAGACCCAGTACTTC. Its translation: CASSLTDGGETQYF.

This clone was detected only once. V is TRBV30 and J is TRBJ1-1; D might be TRBD1 (5 bases). Germline loops: CDR1 GTSNPN, CDR2 SVGIG (reference sequence). The CDR3 covers 12 residues. Trimming removed 5 bases from V and 1 base from J, with 8 bases in between. CDR3 DNA: TGTGCCTGGGGGACTCCGAACACTGAAGCTTTCTTT. It codes for CAWGTPNTEAFF.

Here the CDR3 reads CASSFQGMGEAFF. The CDR3 DNA sequence: TGCGCCAGCAGCTTTCAGGGTATGGGAGAAGCTTTCTTT. This chain links TRBV5-1 with TRBJ1-1; D may be TRBD1 (5 bases). Germline assignment: CDR1 SGHRS and CDR2 YFSETQ. This CDR3 has 13 amino acids. V lost 2 bases, J lost 8 bases, and 13 bases lay in between. Variable domain in full (rest from reference TRBV5-1 and TRBJ1-1): KAGVTQTPRYLIKTRGQQVTLSCSPISGHRSVSWYQQTPGQGLQFLFEYFSETQRNKGNFPGRFSGRQFSNSRSEMNVSTLELGDSALYLCASSFQGMGEAFFGQGTRLTVV.

This clone was observed once. The chain recombines TRBV28 with TRBJ1-6; D remains ambiguous. Trimming took 7 bases from V and 10 from J, leaving 17 bases between them. The CDR3 extends over 14 amino acids. Germline loops: CDR1 MDHEN, CDR2 SYDVKM. CDR3 amino acids: CASTPLSPVSPLHF. The CDR3 coding sequence is TGTGCCAGCACTCCCTTGAGTCCCGTATCACCCCTCCACTTT.

The chain employs TRBV29-1 and TRBJ2-1; 14 positions match TRBD2. Germline V gene data show CDR1 as SQVTM and CDR2 as ANQGSEA. The CDR3 spans 15 residues. V dropped 6 bases and J dropped 4; count of bases not matched to a gene: 5. This CDR3 is CSVCWTSGGYNEQFF. The CDR3 coding sequence is TGCAGCGTATGTTGGACTAGCGGGGGGTACAATGAGCAGTTCTTC.